The following is a T cell receptor (beta chain) sequence with its context. Under the authors' procedure: Researchers report that nucleated cell counts were estimated from reference gene primer amplification. Sequencing was performed with immunoSEQ multiplex PCR; in TCRdb, only in-frame clones are kept and a portion is missing. V, J and clone size are those of that table, while D and trimming were read from the DNA. The sample contains roughly 200,000 clones, roughly 83% of which appear only once. This sample is part of a study of blood T cell repertoires in COVID-19. Study as a whole: Specimens from acute and convalescent COVID-19 originated in the United States, Italy and Spain. In each case, the material was cDNA or gDNA derived from T cells, B-cell-depleted T cells, or PBMCs.

This CDR3 contains 15 residues. Germline CDR1 and CDR2: SGHNT and YYREEE (reference sequence). J was trimmed by 4 bases and V by 1 base; bases with no gene match: 5. The sequence was collected from a woman aged 40 to 50 with COVID-19, enrolled during active disease. The chain couples TRBV5-4 to TRBJ2-3; TRBD2 matches at 8 bases. Material for sequencing was peripheral blood. In nucleotides, the CDR3 is TGTGCCAGCAGCTTGAGCGGGGGCCCGGCAGATACGCAGTATTTT. Translating gives CASSLSGGPADTQYF.